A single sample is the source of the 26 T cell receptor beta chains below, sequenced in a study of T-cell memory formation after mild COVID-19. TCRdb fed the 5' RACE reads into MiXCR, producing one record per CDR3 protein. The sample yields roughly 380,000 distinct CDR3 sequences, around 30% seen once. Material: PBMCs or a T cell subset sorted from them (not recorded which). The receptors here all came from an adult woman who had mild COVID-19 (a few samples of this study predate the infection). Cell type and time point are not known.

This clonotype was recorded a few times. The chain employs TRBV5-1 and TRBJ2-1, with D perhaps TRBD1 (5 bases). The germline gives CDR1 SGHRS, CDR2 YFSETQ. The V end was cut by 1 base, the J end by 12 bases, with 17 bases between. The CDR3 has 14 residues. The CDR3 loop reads CASSLPDRPGGQFF. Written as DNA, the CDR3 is TGCGCCAGCAGCTTGCCCGACAGACCCGGCGGGCAGTTCTTC.

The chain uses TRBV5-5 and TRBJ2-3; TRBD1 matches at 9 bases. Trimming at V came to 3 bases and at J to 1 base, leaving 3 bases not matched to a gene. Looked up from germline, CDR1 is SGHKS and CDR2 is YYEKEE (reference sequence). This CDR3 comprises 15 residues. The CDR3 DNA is TGTGCCAGCAGCTGGGGGGACAGGGGCACAGATACGCAGTATTTT. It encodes CASSWGDRGTDTQYF.

CDR3: CSVRNRGSTDTQYF. The CDR3 nucleotides are TGCAGCGTTCGGAACAGGGGAAGCACAGATACGCAGTATTTT. The V and J genes are TRBV29-1 and TRBJ2-3; 7 bases are shared with TRBD1. J lost 0 bases, V lost 5 bases, and 5 bases had no gene match. The germline V gene encodes CDR1 SQVTM and CDR2 ANQGSEA. The CDR3 is 14 residues long.

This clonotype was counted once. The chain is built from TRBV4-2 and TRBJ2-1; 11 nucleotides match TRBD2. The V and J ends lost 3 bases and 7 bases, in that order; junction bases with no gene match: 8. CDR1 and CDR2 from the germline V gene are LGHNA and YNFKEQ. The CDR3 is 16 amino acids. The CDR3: CASSQDTSGSRNEQFF. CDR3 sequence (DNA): TGTGCCAGCAGCCAGGATACTAGCGGGAGTAGAAATGAGCAGTTCTTC.

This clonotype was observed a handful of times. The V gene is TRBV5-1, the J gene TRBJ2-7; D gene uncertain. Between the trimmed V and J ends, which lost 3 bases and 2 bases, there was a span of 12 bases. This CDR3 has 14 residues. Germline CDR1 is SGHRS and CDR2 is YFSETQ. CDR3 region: CASSSPNTPYEQYF. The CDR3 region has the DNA TGCGCCAGCAGCTCCCCAAACACCCCCTACGAGCAGTACTTC.

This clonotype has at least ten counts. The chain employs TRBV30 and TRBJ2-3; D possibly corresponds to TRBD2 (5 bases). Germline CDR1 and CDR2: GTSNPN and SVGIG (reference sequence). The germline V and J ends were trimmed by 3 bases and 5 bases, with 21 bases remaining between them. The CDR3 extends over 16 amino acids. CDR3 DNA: TGTGCCTGGAGAAAAGCCCCGGGATACGCTGTAGATACGCAGTATTTT. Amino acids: CAWRKAPGYAVDTQYF.

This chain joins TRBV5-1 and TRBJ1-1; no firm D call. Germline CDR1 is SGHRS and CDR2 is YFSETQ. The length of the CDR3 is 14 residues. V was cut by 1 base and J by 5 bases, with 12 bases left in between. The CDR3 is CASSLQSEGTEAFF. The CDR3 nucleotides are TGCGCCAGCAGCTTGCAATCGGAGGGTACTGAAGCTTTCTTT.

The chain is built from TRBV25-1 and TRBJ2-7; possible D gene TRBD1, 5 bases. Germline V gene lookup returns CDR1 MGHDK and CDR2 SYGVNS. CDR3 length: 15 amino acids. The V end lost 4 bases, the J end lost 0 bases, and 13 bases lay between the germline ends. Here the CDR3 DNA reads TGTGCCAGCAGTGGTGACAGTTGGAGCTCCTACGAGCAGTACTTC. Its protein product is CASSGDSWSSYEQYF.

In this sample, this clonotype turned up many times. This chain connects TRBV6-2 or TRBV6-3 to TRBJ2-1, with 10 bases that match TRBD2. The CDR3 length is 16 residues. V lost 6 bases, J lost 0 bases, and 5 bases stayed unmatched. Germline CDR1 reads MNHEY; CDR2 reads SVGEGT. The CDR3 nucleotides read TGTGCCAGCAGGACTAGCGGGTTTAGCTCCTACAATGAGCAGTTCTTC. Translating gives CASRTSGFSSYNEQFF.

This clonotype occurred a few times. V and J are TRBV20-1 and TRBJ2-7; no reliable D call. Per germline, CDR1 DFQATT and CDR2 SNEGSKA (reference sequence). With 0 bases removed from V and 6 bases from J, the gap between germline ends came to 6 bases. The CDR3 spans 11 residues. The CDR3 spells CSARESLEQYF. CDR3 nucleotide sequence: TGCAGTGCTAGAGAGTCTCTCGAGCAGTACTTC.

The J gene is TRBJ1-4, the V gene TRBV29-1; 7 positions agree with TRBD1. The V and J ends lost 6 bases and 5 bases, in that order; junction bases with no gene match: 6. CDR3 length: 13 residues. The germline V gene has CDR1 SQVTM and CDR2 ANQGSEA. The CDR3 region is CSVWTGENEKLFF. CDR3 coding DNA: TGCAGCGTCTGGACAGGCGAGAATGAAAAACTGTTTTTT.

As DNA, the CDR3 is TGTGCCAGCAGCCGGACTAGCGGGAGTAGTTGGTTTGGCACAGATACGCAGTATTTT. Protein: CASSRTSGSSWFGTDTQYF. The V and J genes are TRBV7-2 and TRBJ2-3, with TRBD2 identical over 13 bases. In germline, CDR1 is SGHTA, CDR2 FQGNSA. This CDR3 region has 19 residues. V trimming: 5 bases; J trimming: 1 base; junction bases outside the gene matches: 12.

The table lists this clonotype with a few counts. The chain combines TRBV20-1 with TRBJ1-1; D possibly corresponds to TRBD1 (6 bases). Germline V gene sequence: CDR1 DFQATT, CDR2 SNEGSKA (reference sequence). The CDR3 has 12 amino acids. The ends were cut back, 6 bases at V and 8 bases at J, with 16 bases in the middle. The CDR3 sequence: CSAADRGPEAFF. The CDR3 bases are TGCAGTGCGGCCGATCGGGGGCCCGAAGCTTTCTTT.

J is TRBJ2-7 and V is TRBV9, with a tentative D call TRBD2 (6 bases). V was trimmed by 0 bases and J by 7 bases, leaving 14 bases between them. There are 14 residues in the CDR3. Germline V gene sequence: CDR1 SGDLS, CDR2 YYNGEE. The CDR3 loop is CASSVGGTPIEQYF. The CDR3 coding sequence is TGTGCCAGCAGCGTAGGAGGGACTCCCATTGAGCAGTACTTC.

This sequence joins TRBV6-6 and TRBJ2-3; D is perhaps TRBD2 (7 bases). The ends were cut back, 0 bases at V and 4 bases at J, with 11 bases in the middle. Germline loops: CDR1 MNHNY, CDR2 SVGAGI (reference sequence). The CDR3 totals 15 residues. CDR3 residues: CASSYSGGRADTQYF. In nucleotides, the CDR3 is TGTGCCAGCAGTTACTCCGGGGGGCGGGCAGATACGCAGTATTTT.

CDR3 sequence: CAWSAEQETQYF. In DNA form, the CDR3 reads TGTGCCTGGAGTGCAGAACAAGAGACCCAGTACTTC. The J gene is TRBJ2-5, the V gene TRBV30; D remains unclear. Germline assignment: CDR1 GTSNPN and CDR2 SVGIG (reference sequence). The CDR3 length is 12 residues. The V end was cut by 1 base, the J end by 2 bases, with 5 bases between.

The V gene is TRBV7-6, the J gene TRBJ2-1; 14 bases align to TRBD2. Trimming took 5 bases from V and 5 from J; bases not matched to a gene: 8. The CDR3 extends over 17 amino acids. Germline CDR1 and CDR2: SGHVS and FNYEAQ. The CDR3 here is CASSKGTSGSTNNEQFF. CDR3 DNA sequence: TGTGCCAGCAGCAAGGGGACTAGCGGGAGTACGAACAATGAGCAGTTCTTC.

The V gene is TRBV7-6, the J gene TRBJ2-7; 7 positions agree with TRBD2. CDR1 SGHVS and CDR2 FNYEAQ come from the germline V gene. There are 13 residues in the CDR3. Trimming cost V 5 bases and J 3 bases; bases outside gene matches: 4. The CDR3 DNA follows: TGTGCCAGCAGCCGCGGGGGAGACTACGAGCAGTACTTC. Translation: CASSRGGDYEQYF.

For the CDR3, the DNA is TGTGCCAGCAGCCGTACCCGGGACGGGTACAGTGGTGAAGCTTTCTTT. It translates to CASSRTRDGYSGEAFF. The genes are TRBV12-3 or TRBV12-4 and TRBJ1-1; perhaps TRBD1 as D (5 bases). Trimming removed 6 bases at V and 7 bases at J, with 24 bases between. The length of the CDR3 is 16 residues.

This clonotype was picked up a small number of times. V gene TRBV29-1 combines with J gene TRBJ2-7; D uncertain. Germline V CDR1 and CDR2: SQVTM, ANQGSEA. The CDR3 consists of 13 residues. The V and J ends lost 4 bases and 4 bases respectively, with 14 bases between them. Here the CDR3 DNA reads TGCAGCGTTGTCTTAGCTCAGAGGTACGAGCAGTACTTC. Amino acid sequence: CSVVLAQRYEQYF.

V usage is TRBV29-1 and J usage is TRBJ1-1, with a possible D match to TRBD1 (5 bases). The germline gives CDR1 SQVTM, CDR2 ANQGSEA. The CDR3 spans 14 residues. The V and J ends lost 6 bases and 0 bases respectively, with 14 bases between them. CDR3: CSVPGGHMNTEAFF. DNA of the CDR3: TGCAGCGTGCCTGGAGGACATATGAACACTGAAGCTTTCTTT.

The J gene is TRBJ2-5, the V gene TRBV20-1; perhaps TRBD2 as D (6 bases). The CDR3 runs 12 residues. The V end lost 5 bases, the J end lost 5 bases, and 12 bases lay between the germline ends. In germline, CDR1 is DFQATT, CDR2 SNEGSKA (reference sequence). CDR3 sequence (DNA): TGCAGTGCTGGAGGGGAACTGGAGACCCAGTACTTC. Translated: CSAGGELETQYF.

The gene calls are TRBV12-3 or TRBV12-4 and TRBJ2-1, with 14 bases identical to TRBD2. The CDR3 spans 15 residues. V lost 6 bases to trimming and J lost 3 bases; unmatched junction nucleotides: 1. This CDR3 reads CASRGLAGDYNEQFF. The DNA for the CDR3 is TGTGCCAGCAGGGGACTAGCGGGGGACTACAATGAGCAGTTCTTC.

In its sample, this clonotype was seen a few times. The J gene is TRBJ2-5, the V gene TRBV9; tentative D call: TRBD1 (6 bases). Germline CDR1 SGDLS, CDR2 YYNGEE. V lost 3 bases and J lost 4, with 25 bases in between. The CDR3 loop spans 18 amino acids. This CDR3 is CASSARAGARGIGETQYF. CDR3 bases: TGTGCCAGCAGCGCGAGGGCTGGAGCCAGGGGAATCGGAGAGACCCAGTACTTC.

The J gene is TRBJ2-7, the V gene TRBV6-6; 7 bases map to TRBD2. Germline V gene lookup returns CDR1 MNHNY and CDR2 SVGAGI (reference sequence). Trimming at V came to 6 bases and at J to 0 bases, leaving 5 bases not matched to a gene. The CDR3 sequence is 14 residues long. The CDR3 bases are TGTGCCAGCAGGCTAGCGGAAACCTCCTACGAGCAGTACTTC. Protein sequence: CASRLAETSYEQYF.

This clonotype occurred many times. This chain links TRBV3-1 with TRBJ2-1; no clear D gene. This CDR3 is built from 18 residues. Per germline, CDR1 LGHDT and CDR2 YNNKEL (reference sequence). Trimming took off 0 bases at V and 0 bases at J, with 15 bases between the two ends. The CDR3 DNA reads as TGTGCCAGCAGCCAAGATTTGGCCTCAGTACTCTCCTACAATGAGCAGTTCTTC. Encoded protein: CASSQDLASVLSYNEQFF.